The entry that follows covers one T cell receptor (beta chain) sequence. The data were obtained in a study of blood T cell repertoires in COVID-19. Overall study: Acute and convalescent COVID-19 specimens originated in the United States, Italy and Spain. T cells, B-cell-depleted T cells, or PBMCs provided the cDNA or gDNA that served as material.

Looked up from germline, CDR1 is SGHDT and CDR2 is YYEEEE. Trimming took 5 bases from V and 3 from J; bases not matched to a gene: 9. This CDR3 is built from 15 residues. Under the authors' procedure: Amplified reference gene primers provided the basis for estimating nucleated cell counts. Profiled with immunoSEQ multiplex PCR; TCRdb holds only in-frame clones, not every one. V and J calls and clone size are as listed in that table; D and trimming were resolved from the DNA. The data hold 100,000 or so clones, with approximately 80% observed a single time. Sequencing input: peripheral blood. The chain is built from TRBV5-6 and TRBJ2-7; 9 bases are shared with TRBD1. The TCR comes from an elderly man with acute or convalescent COVID-19. The CDR3 protein is CASRTRTGGNYEQYF. The CDR3 DNA follows: TGTGCCAGCAGAACCAGAACAGGGGGCAACTACGAGCAGTACTTC.